This TCR beta chain appears in the sequencing data of a study of shared clonotypes between healthy human individuals. V was pared by 4 bases and J by 0 bases, with 17 bases between. The CDR3 contains 16 residues. Germline CDR1 reads SGHRS; CDR2 reads YFSETQ. Every one of the donors was a Caucasian adult that lived in Nashville, Tennessee. Around 90 million PBMCs per unsorted sample were used for genomic DNA. The unsorted PBMC replicate PCRs were performed with roughly 280 ng DNA, 25,000 to 30,000 T cell genomes. Under the authors' procedure: In the immunoSEQ data, sequences were junction-only and lacked quality scores, so filtering differed. Profiled with immunoSEQ multiplex PCR; TCRdb holds only in-frame clones, not every one. V and J calls and clone size come straight from that table; D and trimming were deduced from the DNA. Of about 530,000 clones listed, approximately 79% are singletons.

The sequenced sample was PBMCs. The source of this sequence is a woman aged 40 to 55 in good health. Some clones in this sample may be carry-over from other donors' samples. V gene TRBV5-1 combines with J gene TRBJ2-7; weak D call: TRBD1 (5 bases). The DNA of the CDR3 is TGCGCCAGCAGCACCATCTCAGGGTCGTACTCCTACGAGCAGTACTTC. This codes for CASSTISGSYSYEQYF.